The T cell receptor beta chain described here comes from a study of sequential checkpoint blockade in melanoma. Study as a whole: Randomization was 1:1 between first-line nivolumab→ipilimumab and ipilimumab→nivolumab.

Treatment indicated: randomized to nivolumab then ipilimumab (arm A) or the reverse (arm B). DNA-damaging chemotherapy had not been given to any patient beforehand. V lost 4 bases and J lost 2; bases outside the gene matches: 15. Looked up from germline, CDR1 is SGHTA and CDR2 is FQGTGA. CDR3 length: 18 amino acids. TCRdb's copy holds only in-frame clones and misses some; the assay was immunoSEQ multiplex PCR. The table records tens of thousands of clones, roughly nine tenths of them present only once. V is TRBV7-3 and J is TRBJ2-3; 7 positions agree with TRBD2. This specimen was CD8+ T cells sorted from blood (inferred from file names), taken from a patient given nivolumab and ipilimumab in sequence. This receptor was identified in a human donor with melanoma. In DNA, the CDR3 is TGTGCCAGCAGCTCACTAACTGGGATTGCGGGGGACACAGATACGCAGTATTTT. As protein: CASSSLTGIAGDTDTQYF.